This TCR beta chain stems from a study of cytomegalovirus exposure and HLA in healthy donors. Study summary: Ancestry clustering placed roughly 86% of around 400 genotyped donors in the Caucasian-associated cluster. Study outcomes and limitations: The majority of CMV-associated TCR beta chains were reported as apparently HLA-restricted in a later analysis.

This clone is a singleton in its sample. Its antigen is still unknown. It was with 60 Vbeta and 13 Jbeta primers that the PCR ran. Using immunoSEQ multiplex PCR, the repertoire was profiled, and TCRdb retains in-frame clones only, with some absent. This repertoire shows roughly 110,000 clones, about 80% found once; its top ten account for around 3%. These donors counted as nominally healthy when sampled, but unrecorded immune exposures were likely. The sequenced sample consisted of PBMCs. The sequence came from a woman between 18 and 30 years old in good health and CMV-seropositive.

The DNA of the CDR3 is TGTGCCAGCAGCTTGGACACAGGGTCAGATGGTTACGAGCAGTACTTC. Its translation: CASSLDTGSDGYEQYF. This rearrangement joins TRBV11-2 to TRBJ2-7, with D perhaps matching TRBD1 (6 bases). The CDR3 is made up of 16 amino acids. The V and J ends lost 3 bases and 4 bases respectively, with 19 bases between them. Germline V lookup: CDR1 SGHAT, CDR2 FQNNGV.